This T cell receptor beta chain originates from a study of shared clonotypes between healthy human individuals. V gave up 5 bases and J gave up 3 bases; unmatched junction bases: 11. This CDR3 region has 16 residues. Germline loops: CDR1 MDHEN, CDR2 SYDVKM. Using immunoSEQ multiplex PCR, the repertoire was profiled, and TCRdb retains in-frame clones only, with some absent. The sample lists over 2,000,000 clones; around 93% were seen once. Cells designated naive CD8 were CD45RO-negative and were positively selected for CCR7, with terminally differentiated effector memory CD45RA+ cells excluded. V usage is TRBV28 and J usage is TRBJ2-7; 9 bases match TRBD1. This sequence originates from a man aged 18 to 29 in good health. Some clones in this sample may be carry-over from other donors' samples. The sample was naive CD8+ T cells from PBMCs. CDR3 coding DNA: TGTGCCAGCAGTCTCCCAGGGGACAGGGTTCGCTACGAGCAGTACTTC. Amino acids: CASSLPGDRVRYEQYF.